The 30 T cell receptor beta chains listed next were all sequenced from one sample in a study of blood T cell repertoires in COVID-19. Sequencing was performed with immunoSEQ multiplex PCR; in TCRdb, only in-frame clones are kept and a portion is missing. The sample has about 70,000 clones; roughly 89% are singletons. The sequenced sample was peripheral blood. The receptors come from a man aged 45 to 65 with active COVID-19.

In this sample, this clone turned up a few times. The chain has TRBV7-2 and TRBJ1-2, with 9 bases matching TRBD1. Germline CDR1 is SGHTA and CDR2 is FQGNSA. Trimming removed 4 bases from V and 4 bases from J; junction bases left unmatched: 4. The CDR3 loop spans 14 amino acids. The CDR3 nucleotides are TGTGCCAGCAGCTGGGGACAGGGACCCTATGGCTACACCTTC. Protein product: CASSWGQGPYGYTF.

The V call is TRBV11-2, the J call TRBJ1-2; 7 nucleotides line up with TRBD1. With 0 bases clipped from V and 4 bases from J, the junction kept 8 bases outside the gene matches. CDR1 and CDR2 from the germline V gene are SGHAT and FQNNGV. This CDR3 region has 16 residues. In DNA form, the CDR3 reads TGTGCCAGCAGCTTAGATTTGGACAGGACAATCTATGGCTACACCTTC. This gives the protein CASSLDLDRTIYGYTF.

In this sample, this clone turned up a few times. V usage is TRBV5-4 and J usage is TRBJ2-3; 13 bases are a match to TRBD2. V shed 4 bases and J 0 bases; nucleotides not matched to a gene: 8. The CDR3 covers 18 residues. Germline lookup yields CDR1 SGHNT and CDR2 YYREEE (reference sequence). The CDR3 here is CASSRSGLAGLSTDTQYF. In DNA form, the CDR3 reads TGTGCCAGCAGCCGGTCGGGACTAGCGGGACTAAGCACAGATACGCAGTATTTT.

The rearrangement joins TRBV5-6 to TRBJ2-1, with 8 bases that match TRBD1. In germline, CDR1 is SGHDT, CDR2 YYEEEE. This CDR3 has 17 amino acids. Germline trimming cut 0 bases from V and 2 bases from J; bases unmatched to any gene: 7. As DNA, the CDR3 is TGTGCCAGCAGCTTGGCGCAGGGGGCTGGGACCTACAATGAGCAGTTCTTC. It is translated as CASSLAQGAGTYNEQFF. The full variable domain, with the rest looked up from reference TRBV5-6 and TRBJ2-1, is DAGVTQSPTHLIKTRGQQVTLRCSPKSGHDTVSWYQQALGQGPQFIFQYYEEEERQRGNFPDRFSGHQFPNYSSELNVNALLLGDSALYLCASSLAQGAGTYNEQFFGPGTRLTVL.

V and J are TRBV4-1 and TRBJ2-5; D possibly corresponds to TRBD2 (5 bases). The CDR3 sequence is 14 residues long. Germline CDR1 is MGHRA and CDR2 is YSYEKL. V was trimmed by 4 bases and J by 4 bases, leaving 13 bases between them. The CDR3 protein is CASSPRAEGETQYF. As DNA, the CDR3 is TGCGCCAGCAGCCCTCGGGCCGAGGGAGAGACCCAGTACTTC.

This rearrangement joins TRBV9 to TRBJ2-5; 13 nucleotides match TRBD2. The junction had 8 bases not matched to a gene; V was cut back by 5 bases and J by 4 bases. CDR3 length: 16 residues. CDR1 is SGDLS, CDR2 YYNGEE, per germline. CDR3 bases: TGTGCCAGCAGTTTAAGAACTAGCGGGGGGGCAGAGACCCAGTACTTC. This sequence encodes CASSLRTSGGAETQYF.

The chain carries TRBV5-4 and TRBJ1-6; D might be TRBD1 (6 bases). The CDR3 is 15 amino acids. The germline CDR1 and CDR2 sequences are SGHNT and YYREEE (reference sequence). Trimming took off 2 bases at V and 4 bases at J, with 10 bases between the two ends. CDR3 sequence reads: CASSFQGPYNSPLHF. The CDR3 DNA sequence: TGTGCCAGCAGCTTCCAGGGGCCGTATAATTCACCCCTCCACTTT.

V and J are TRBV2 and TRBJ2-7, with TRBD1 identical over 9 bases. Trimming cost V 6 bases and J 5 bases; bases outside gene matches: 8. CDR1 is SNHLY and CDR2 is FYNNEI in the germline V gene. The CDR3 sequence is 14 residues long. CDR3 in amino acids: CASRKGTGYHEQYF. The CDR3 DNA sequence: TGTGCCAGCAGGAAGGGGACAGGGTACCACGAGCAGTACTTC.

This clone showed up just a few times. The V gene is TRBV4-1, the J gene TRBJ2-3; 13 bases are a match to TRBD2. The CDR3 has 15 amino acids. V shed 5 bases and J 10 bases; nucleotides not matched to a gene: 9. CDR1 MGHRA and CDR2 YSYEKL come from the germline V gene. CDR3 sequence (DNA): TGCGCCAGCAGCGGACTAGCGGGGGATTACCGGGCGCAGTATTTT. This codes for CASSGLAGDYRAQYF.

This clone is a singleton in its sample. This may be a read error: a much more frequent sequence differs by one nucleotide. The chain joins TRBV30 to TRBJ1-1, with unresolved D. V was cut by 2 bases and J by 1 base, with 5 bases left in between. CDR3 size: 12 residues. Germline V gene lookup returns CDR1 GTSNPN and CDR2 SVGIG (reference sequence). CDR3 residues: CAWSSENTEAFF. The CDR3 region has the DNA TGTGCCTGGAGTTCAGAGAACACTGAAGCTTTCTTT.

The genes are TRBV5-1 and TRBJ2-3; D is possibly TRBD2 (5 bases). This CDR3 has 16 amino acids. The germline V gene has CDR1 SGHRS and CDR2 YFSETQ. V lost 3 bases to trimming and J lost 2 bases, with 16 bases between them. CDR3 nucleotide sequence: TGCGCCAGCAGCTCCGACGGGATGACCTCCACAGATACGCAGTATTTT. Encoded protein: CASSSDGMTSTDTQYF.

This chain joins TRBV5-1 and TRBJ1-3; 12 nucleotides agree with TRBD1. J gave up 6 bases and V 1 base, and 5 bases lay outside the gene matches. Germline CDR1 reads SGHRS; CDR2 reads YFSETQ. The CDR3 has 16 residues. The CDR3 DNA follows: TGCGCCAGCAGCTTGTATGGGACAGGGGGCGAAAACACCATATATTTT. Its translation: CASSLYGTGGENTIYF.

This clone has more than one count but fewer than ten. The chain carries TRBV5-1 and TRBJ1-1; TRBD1 agrees at 7 bases. This CDR3 has 14 residues. The V segment lost 3 bases and the J segment 1 base; nucleotides outside the gene matches: 3. Germline values: CDR1 SGHRS, CDR2 YFSETQ. CDR3 nucleotides: TGCGCCAGCAGCTCGGGACAGCCGAACACTGAAGCTTTCTTT. It encodes CASSSGQPNTEAFF.

The V and J genes are TRBV7-2 and TRBJ2-3, with a possible D match to TRBD1 (6 bases). CDR3 size: 17 residues. V was clipped by 6 bases and J by 0 bases, with 19 bases between them. CDR1 is SGHTA, CDR2 FQGNSA, per germline. Here the CDR3 DNA reads TGTGCCAGCAGAACGCAGGGGACATTTTATAGCACAGATACGCAGTATTTT. Protein product: CASRTQGTFYSTDTQYF.

The genes are TRBV13 and TRBJ1-1; TRBD1 matches at 9 bases. This CDR3 has 18 amino acids. Germline CDR1 PRHDT, CDR2 FYEKMQ (reference sequence). Unmatched junction bases numbered 18, after V lost 8 bases and J lost 2 bases. The CDR3 DNA is TGTGCCAGCGGAGTTGCTGCCCGGCGGGACAGGGCAAACACTGAAGCTTTCTTT. This sequence encodes CASGVAARRDRANTEAFF.

The rearrangement uses TRBV5-1 and TRBJ2-3; TRBD1 is a possible D gene (5 bases). The CDR3 runs 15 residues. Germline loops: CDR1 SGHRS, CDR2 YFSETQ. The germline V and J ends were trimmed by 4 bases and 7 bases, with 19 bases remaining between them. The CDR3 sequence: CASSPVTQAIHTQYF. For the CDR3, the DNA is TGCGCCAGCAGCCCGGTTACACAGGCGATTCATACGCAGTATTTT.

The genes are TRBV18 and TRBJ1-5, with TRBD1 matching 12 bases. The V segment lost 3 bases and the J segment 7 bases; nucleotides outside the gene matches: 7. Germline CDR1 KGHSH, CDR2 LQKENI. The CDR3 sequence is 16 residues long. The CDR3 bases are TGTGCCAGCTCACCGGGACAGGGGGCGGTTGGGCAGCCCCAGCATTTT. Its translation: CASSPGQGAVGQPQHF.

The rearrangement uses TRBV7-8 and TRBJ1-1; 11 nucleotides align to TRBD1. CDR3 length equals 13 residues. V shed 5 bases, J shed 6 bases, and the junction held 2 bases outside the gene matches. Germline V CDR1 and CDR2: SGHVS, FQNEAQ. The CDR3 sequence is CASSRDRGAEAFF. CDR3 DNA sequence: TGTGCCAGCAGCCGGGACAGGGGGGCTGAAGCTTTCTTT.

V usage is TRBV2 and J usage is TRBJ2-3; tentative D call: TRBD2 (6 bases). Trimming took 5 bases from V and 6 from J, leaving 15 bases between them. CDR1 SNHLY and CDR2 FYNNEI come from the germline V gene. The CDR3 has 14 residues. CDR3 nucleotides: TGTGCCAGCAGTAGGTGGGGGGTGGGTGATACGCAGTATTTT. Its protein product is CASSRWGVGDTQYF.

The chain combines TRBV5-1 with TRBJ2-1; 8 positions agree with TRBD2. The CDR3 sequence is 15 residues long. Germline lookup yields CDR1 SGHRS and CDR2 YFSETQ. V lost 0 bases to trimming and J lost 3 bases; unmatched junction nucleotides: 2. CDR3 in DNA: TGCGCCAGCAGCTTGGATAGCGGGGTCTACAATGAGCAGTTCTTC. Translated: CASSLDSGVYNEQFF.

The J gene is TRBJ2-5, the V gene TRBV29-1, with 7 positions matching TRBD2. Germline trimming cut 0 bases from V and 1 base from J; bases unmatched to any gene: 5. The CDR3 length is 15 residues. Germline lookup yields CDR1 SQVTM and CDR2 ANQGSEA. The chain's CDR3 is CSVEDRRLAQETQYF. Here the CDR3 DNA reads TGCAGCGTTGAAGATCGGCGACTAGCCCAAGAGACCCAGTACTTC.

V is TRBV5-1 and J is TRBJ2-7, with 8 bases matching TRBD1. Germline CDR1 is SGHRS and CDR2 is YFSETQ. The CDR3 has 14 amino acids. Trimming cost V 4 bases and J 2 bases; bases outside gene matches: 5. CDR3 sequence reads: CASSPGQDAYEQYF. The CDR3 DNA follows: TGCGCCAGCAGCCCGGGACAGGATGCCTACGAGCAGTACTTC.

The V and J genes are TRBV10-3 and TRBJ1-5; D is undetermined. The CDR3 has 13 residues. The germline V gene encodes CDR1 ENHRY and CDR2 SYGVKD. With 7 bases removed from V and 0 bases from J, the gap between germline ends came to 7 bases. The CDR3 nucleotides read TGTGCCATCACGAGAGATAGCAATCAGCCCCAGCATTTT. It codes for CAITRDSNQPQHF.

This chain uses TRBV5-1 with TRBJ1-1; 10 positions match TRBD1. Germline CDR1 SGHRS, CDR2 YFSETQ. V lost 3 bases, J lost 2 bases, and 4 bases stayed unmatched. The CDR3 has 15 amino acids. In DNA, the CDR3 is TGCGCCAGCAGCTGGGGGGACAGGGGAAACACTGAAGCTTTCTTT. Translating it yields CASSWGDRGNTEAFF.

The rearrangement uses TRBV5-4 and TRBJ2-5, with 9 bases matching TRBD1. Germline V gene sequence: CDR1 SGHNT, CDR2 YYREEE (reference sequence). The CDR3 runs 15 residues. V shed 4 bases, J shed 2 bases, and the junction held 6 bases outside the gene matches. CDR3 nucleotide sequence: TGTGCCAGCAGCCAGGACAGGGGTAGGCAAGAGACCCAGTACTTC. Its translation is CASSQDRGRQETQYF.

V gene TRBV7-2 combines with J gene TRBJ2-3; D is perhaps TRBD1 (7 bases). Trimming shortened V by 2 bases and J by 6 bases, and 15 bases separated the two germline ends. This CDR3 region has 15 residues. Germline lookup yields CDR1 SGHTA and CDR2 FQGNSA. CDR3 residues: CASSLPPQGGDTQYF. Here the CDR3 DNA reads TGTGCCAGCAGCTTACCCCCCCAGGGGGGTGATACGCAGTATTTT.

The count of this clone is one. J is TRBJ1-2 and V is TRBV9, with 8 positions matching TRBD1. Germline V gives CDR1 SGDLS, CDR2 YYNGEE. J was trimmed by 8 bases and V by 4 bases; bases with no gene match: 7. This CDR3 has 13 amino acids. The CDR3 loop reads CASSSGGLRGYTF. CDR3 in DNA: TGTGCCAGCAGCTCAGGGGGCCTAAGGGGCTACACCTTC.

The chain carries TRBV9 and TRBJ2-3; 11 nucleotides align to TRBD2. In germline, CDR1 is SGDLS, CDR2 YYNGEE. CDR3 length: 16 residues. Germline trimming cut 0 bases from V and 6 bases from J; bases unmatched to any gene: 6. CDR3 sequence: CASSVGISGGADTQYF. In nucleotides, the CDR3 is TGTGCCAGCAGCGTAGGGATTAGCGGGGGGGCGGATACGCAGTATTTT.

CDR3 sequence (DNA): TGTGCCAGCAGCTTGGAGATCTCCAATGAGCAGTTCTTC. Its protein product is CASSLEISNEQFF. The V and J genes are TRBV3-1 (or the pseudogene TRBV3-2) and TRBJ2-1, with D unclear. With 5 bases removed from V and 6 bases from J, the gap between germline ends came to 11 bases. Germline CDR1 LGHDT, CDR2 YNNKEL (reference sequence). This CDR3 has 13 residues.

The V and J genes are TRBV11-2 and TRBJ2-7; the match to TRBD2 covers 10 bases. Trimming removed 4 bases from V and 6 bases from J; junction bases left unmatched: 12. The CDR3 has 16 amino acids. Germline V gives CDR1 SGHAT, CDR2 FQNNGV. The CDR3: CASSSLLAGVVGEQYF. The CDR3 nucleotides read TGTGCCAGCAGCTCCCTCCTAGCGGGGGTCGTCGGCGAGCAGTACTTC.